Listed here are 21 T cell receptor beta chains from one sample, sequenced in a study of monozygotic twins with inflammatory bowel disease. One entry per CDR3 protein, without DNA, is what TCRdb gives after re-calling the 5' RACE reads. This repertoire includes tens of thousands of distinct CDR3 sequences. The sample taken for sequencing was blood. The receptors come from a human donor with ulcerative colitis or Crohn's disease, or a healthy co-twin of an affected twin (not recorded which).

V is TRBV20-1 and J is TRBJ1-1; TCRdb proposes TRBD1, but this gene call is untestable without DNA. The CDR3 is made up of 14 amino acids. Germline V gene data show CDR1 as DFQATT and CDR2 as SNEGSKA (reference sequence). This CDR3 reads CSASNRGGNTEAFF.

The CDR3 here is CSASGAPSTDTQYF. V usage is TRBV20-1 and J usage is TRBJ2-3; TCRdb indicates TRBD2, and absent DNA this call remains unverified. There are 14 residues in the CDR3. Germline assignment: CDR1 DFQATT and CDR2 SNEGSKA (reference sequence).

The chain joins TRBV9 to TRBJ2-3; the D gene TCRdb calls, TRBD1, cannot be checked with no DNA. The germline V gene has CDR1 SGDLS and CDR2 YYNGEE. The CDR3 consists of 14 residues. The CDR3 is CASSVQGSTDTQYF.

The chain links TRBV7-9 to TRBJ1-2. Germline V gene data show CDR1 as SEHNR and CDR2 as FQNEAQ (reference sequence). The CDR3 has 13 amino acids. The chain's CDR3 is CASSLEARIWYTF.

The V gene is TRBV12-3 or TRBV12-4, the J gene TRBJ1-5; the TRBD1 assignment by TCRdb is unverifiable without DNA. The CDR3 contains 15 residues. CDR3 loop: CASSLVSGSHQPQHF.

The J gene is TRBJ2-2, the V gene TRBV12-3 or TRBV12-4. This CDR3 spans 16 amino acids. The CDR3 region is CASSLEVQTNTGELFF.

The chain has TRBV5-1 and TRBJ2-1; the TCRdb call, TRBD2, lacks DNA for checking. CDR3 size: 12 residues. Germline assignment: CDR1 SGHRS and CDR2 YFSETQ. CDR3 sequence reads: CATRDFHNEQFF. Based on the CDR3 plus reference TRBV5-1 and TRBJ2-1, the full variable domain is KAGVTQTPRYLIKTRGQQVTLSCSPISGHRSVSWYQQTPGQGLQFLFEYFSETQRNKGNFPGRFSGRQFSNSRSEMNVSTLELGDSALYLCATRDFHNEQFFGPGTRLTVL.

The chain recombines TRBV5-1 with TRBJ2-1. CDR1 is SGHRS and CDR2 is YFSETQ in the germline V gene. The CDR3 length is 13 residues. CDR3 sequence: CASRGSSYNEQFF. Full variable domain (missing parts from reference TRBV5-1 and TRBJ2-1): KAGVTQTPRYLIKTRGQQVTLSCSPISGHRSVSWYQQTPGQGLQFLFEYFSETQRNKGNFPGRFSGRQFSNSRSEMNVSTLELGDSALYLCASRGSSYNEQFFGPGTRLTVL.

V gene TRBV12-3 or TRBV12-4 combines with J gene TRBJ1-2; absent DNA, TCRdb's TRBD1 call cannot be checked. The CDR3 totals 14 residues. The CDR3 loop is CASQRDSLSYGYTF.

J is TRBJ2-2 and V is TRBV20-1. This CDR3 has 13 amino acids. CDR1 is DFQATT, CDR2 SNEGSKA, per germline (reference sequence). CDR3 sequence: CSARDGNTGELFF.

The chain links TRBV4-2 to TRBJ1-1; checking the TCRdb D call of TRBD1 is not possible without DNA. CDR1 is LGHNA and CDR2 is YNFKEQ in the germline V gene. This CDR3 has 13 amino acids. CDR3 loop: CASSRPGDTEAFF.

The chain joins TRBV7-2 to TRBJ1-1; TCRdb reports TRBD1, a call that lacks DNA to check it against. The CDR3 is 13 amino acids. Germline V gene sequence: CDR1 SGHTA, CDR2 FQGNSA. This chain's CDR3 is CASSEYRAIEAFF.

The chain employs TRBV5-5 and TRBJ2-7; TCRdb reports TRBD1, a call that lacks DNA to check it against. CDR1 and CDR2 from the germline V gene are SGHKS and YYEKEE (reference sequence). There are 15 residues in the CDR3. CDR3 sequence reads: CASSRRNAGNYEQYF.

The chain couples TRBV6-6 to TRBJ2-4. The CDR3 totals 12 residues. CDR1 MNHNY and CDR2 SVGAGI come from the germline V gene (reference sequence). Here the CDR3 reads CASSYTAGIQYF.

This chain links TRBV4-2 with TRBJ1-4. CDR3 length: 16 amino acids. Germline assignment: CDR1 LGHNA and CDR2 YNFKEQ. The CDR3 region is CASSQWPYRGYEKLFF.

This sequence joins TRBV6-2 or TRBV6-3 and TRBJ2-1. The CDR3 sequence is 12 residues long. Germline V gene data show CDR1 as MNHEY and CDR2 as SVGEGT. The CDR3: CASSLGSLEQFF.

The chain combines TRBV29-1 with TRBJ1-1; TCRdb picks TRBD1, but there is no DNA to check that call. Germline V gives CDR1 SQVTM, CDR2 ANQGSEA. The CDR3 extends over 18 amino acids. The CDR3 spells CSVQGWRPDRIPINEAFF.

Here the CDR3 reads CASKGTPSSGANVLTF. This chain connects TRBV27 to TRBJ2-6; TCRdb calls TRBD2, which cannot be checked without DNA. The CDR3 runs 16 residues. Germline assignment: CDR1 MNHEY and CDR2 SMNVEV (reference sequence).

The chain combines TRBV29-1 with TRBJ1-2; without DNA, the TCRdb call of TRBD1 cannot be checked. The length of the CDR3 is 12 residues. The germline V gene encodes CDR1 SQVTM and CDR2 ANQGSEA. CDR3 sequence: CSVDRDNYGYTF.

CDR3 loop: CASSQEASGGTSTDTQYF. The chain is built from TRBV3-1 and TRBJ2-3; with no DNA, the TCRdb D assignment of TRBD2 cannot be verified. Germline V CDR1 and CDR2: LGHDT, YNNKEL (reference sequence). The CDR3 spans 18 residues.

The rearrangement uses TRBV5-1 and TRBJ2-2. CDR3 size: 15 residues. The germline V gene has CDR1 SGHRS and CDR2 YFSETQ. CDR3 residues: CASSFPGSNTGELFF. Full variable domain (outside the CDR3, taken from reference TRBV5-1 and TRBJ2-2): KAGVTQTPRYLIKTRGQQVTLSCSPISGHRSVSWYQQTPGQGLQFLFEYFSETQRNKGNFPGRFSGRQFSNSRSEMNVSTLELGDSALYLCASSFPGSNTGELFFGEGSRLTVL.